These T cell receptor beta chains were read from a single sample in a study of T cell responses to AZD1222 COVID-19 vaccine. TCRdb's copy holds only in-frame clones and misses some; the assay was immunoSEQ multiplex PCR. This table has nearly 200,000 clones, over 85% appearing once. The sequencing here drew on peripheral blood, taken 28 days after the second AZD1222 dose. These TCRs come from an adult who received the AZD1222 COVID-19 vaccine. Each CDR3 is given with its conserved first and last residue. D genes are given only for firm matches. Clone size, where shown, is once, few, many, or a class for clones that have expanded.

v_gene	d_gene	abundance	j_gene	CDR3aa	CDR3nt
TRBV6-5	TRBD1	.	TRBJ1-6	CASRSTGSGSPLHF	TGTGCCAGCAGGTCGACAGGGTCGGGTTCACCCCTCCACTTT
TRBV4-3	.	.	TRBJ2-1	CASSQVGYNEQFF	TGCGCCAGCAGCCAAGTGGGCTACAATGAGCAGTTCTTC
TRBV4-1	TRBD1	.	TRBJ1-5	CASSQDPGQNFNQPQHF	TGCGCCAGCAGCCAAGATCCGGGACAGAACTTCAATCAGCCCCAGCATTTT
TRBV4-3	.	.	TRBJ1-5	CASSQDSRGTNQPQHF	TGCGCCAGCAGCCAAGATAGCAGGGGAACAAATCAGCCCCAGCATTTT
TRBV6-2/TRBV6-3	.	.	TRBJ1-1	CASSYSVYNTEAFF	TGTGCCAGCAGTTACTCGGTCTATAACACTGAAGCTTTCTTT
TRBV9	.	.	TRBJ2-5	CASSVMGAGETQYF	TGTGCCAGCAGCGTTATGGGGGCTGGAGAGACCCAGTACTTC
TRBV28	.	once	TRBJ1-2	CATLLTAGQENGYTF	TGTGCCACTCTTCTTACGGCAGGACAAGAGAATGGCTACACCTTC
TRBV30	.	once	TRBJ1-5	CAWSVSGQQPQHF	TGTGCCTGGAGTGTATCAGGGCAACAGCCCCAGCATTTT
TRBV5-4	TRBD1	.	TRBJ1-2	CASSRDSPRGYTF	TGTGCCAGCAGCAGGGACAGCCCGAGGGGCTACACCTTC
TRBV5-1	.	.	TRBJ2-5	CASSTRDGGGAQYF	TGCGCCAGCAGCACAAGGGACGGCGGCGGTGCCCAGTACTTC
TRBV7-8	.	.	TRBJ2-2	CASSWRTGGGTGELFF	TGTGCCAGCAGCTGGAGGACAGGCGGGGGCACCGGGGAGCTGTTTTTT
TRBV24-1	.	.	TRBJ1-1	CAANEFLAFF	TGTGCCGCAAATGAGTTTTTAGCTTTCTTT
TRBV3-1/TRBV3-2	.	.	TRBJ1-2	CASSQDQWALGSPLVGYTF	TGTGCCAGCAGCCAAGATCAGTGGGCCCTAGGCAGCCCTCTGGTTGGCTACACCTTC
TRBV11-2	.	.	TRBJ1-2	CASRFPGNNYGYTF	TGTGCCAGCAGATTCCCGGGAAATAACTATGGCTACACCTTC
TRBV29-1	TRBD2	.	TRBJ2-7	CSASTSGVSYEQYF	TGCAGCGCCTCAACTAGCGGGGTCTCCTACGAGCAGTACTTC
TRBV5-4	.	.	TRBJ1-2	CASSSRSGYGYTF	TGTGCCAGCAGCTCCCGGTCAGGGTATGGCTACACCTTC
TRBV4-1	.	.	TRBJ1-5	CASSQVPTVAGSNQPQHF	TGCGCCAGCAGCCAAGTCCCCACCGTTGCTGGTAGCAATCAGCCCCAGCATTTT
TRBV5-1	.	.	TRBJ1-4	CASKNREFNEKLFF	TGCGCCAGCAAAAACCGGGAGTTTAATGAAAAACTGTTTTTT
TRBV6-5	TRBD1	once	TRBJ1-2	CASSTTGAGYTF	TGTGCCAGCAGTACTACAGGGGCGGGCTACACCTTC
TRBV19	.	once	TRBJ1-5	CASSNTNSGNQPQHF	TGTGCCAGTAGTAACACGAACAGTGGGAATCAGCCCCAGCATTTT
TRBV3-1/TRBV3-2	.	.	TRBJ1-1	CASSLNGGSNTEAFF	TGTGCCAGCAGCCTAAACGGCGGTTCGAACACTGAAGCTTTCTTT
TRBV5-4	.	.	TRBJ2-7	CASSILQRPSSYEQYF	TGTGCCAGCAGCATCCTCCAGCGGCCTAGCTCCTACGAGCAGTACTTC
TRBV27	.	.	TRBJ1-2	CASSLQGNYGYTF	TGTGCCAGCAGTTTGCAGGGGAACTATGGCTACACCTTC
TRBV30	TRBD1	.	TRBJ1-5	CAWSPLSRTGILYSNQPQHF	TGTGCCTGGAGTCCCCTTTCTCGGACAGGGATTCTTTATAGCAATCAGCCCCAGCATTTT
TRBV6-5	.	.	TRBJ1-2	CASSYSGQIGYTF	TGTGCCAGCAGTTACTCTGGACAGATCGGCTACACCTTC
TRBV5-1	.	.	TRBJ1-1	CASSVENTEAFF	TGCGCCAGCAGTGTCGAGAACACTGAAGCTTTCTTT
TRBV7-9	.	.	TRBJ1-3	CASSFVGGRDTIYF	TGTGCCAGCAGCTTCGTCGGGGGGCGGGACACCATATATTTT
TRBV14	.	.	TRBJ1-1	CASSQVGVTEAFF	TGTGCCAGCAGCCAAGTGGGAGTCACTGAAGCTTTCTTT